The T cell receptor beta chain under discussion was sequenced for a study of shared clonotypes between healthy human individuals (dated by TCRdb to the early 2020s). The study in broad terms: Three men and a couple of women, aged 18 to 49 years, made up the cohort. Blood TCR repertoires of 5 or 6 healthy adults were deeply sequenced to estimate repertoire size and the extent of clonotype sharing between individuals. To increase sequencing depth and limit assay-specific biases, TCR repertoire library preparation and sequencing were carried out by different laboratories using diverse techniques. Per donor, three plates each were used for CD4 naive and CD4 memory, two for CD8 naive, and one for CD8 memory. Per donor, leukapheresis produced somewhere between about 0.94 and 8.9 billion PBMCs.

CD8 naive samples consisted of CD45RO-negative cells that were positively selected for CCR7, yielding a CD45RA+CCR7+ population without TemRA cells. Healthy HIV-negative adults with no recently reported acute infections or vaccinations were included as donors. Only Caucasian adults living in Nashville, Tennessee, USA were represented among the donors. Blood was collected by leukapheresis, and PBMCs were isolated by Ficoll-Histopaque density gradient centrifugation and then cryopreserved in liquid nitrogen vapor phase. Purity and quantity of every magnetically sorted T cell population were checked by analytical flow cytometry. From each sorted fraction, genomic DNA was isolated and quantified by UV absorbance on a Nanodrop 2000c. V is shortened by 3 bases, J by 6 bases, and the region joining them spans 19 bases. The CDR3 goes from the cysteine to the phenylalanine over 16 residues. The DNA shown is the 48-base CDR3, in frame from base 1. As encoded in the germline V gene (reference sequence), CDR1 is SEHNR while CDR2 is FQNEAQ.

Summary of the overall study and its limitations: Naive subsets generally had larger estimated clonotype richness than memory subsets. Pairwise subsampling led to the expectation that sequencing depth would affect the degree of clonotype sharing among donors. Compared with non-shared clonotypes, clonotypes shared by all four sorted-subset donors had higher generation probabilities. Incomplete sequencing was indicated by rarefaction of sorted-subset datasets, despite the large sequencing depth. The small number of donors limited the genetic and exposure-history diversity represented. Sharing across several donors was observed for roughly 5.4% of naive CD4, around 3.5% of naive CD8, 2% to 2.5% of memory CD4, and around 0.42% of memory CD8 clonotypes. Sampling was limited to blood, and TCR repertoires in tissue likely differ from TCR repertoires in blood.

Using the deep immunoSEQ assay, TCR CDR3 regions were amplified from genomic DNA by multiplex PCR. Extracted genomic DNA from each cell subset was spread evenly across all wells of several immunoSEQ 96-well plates, with each plate serving as a replicate. Each replicate PCR for sorted subsets received around 210 ng genomic DNA, equal to some 32,000 T cell genomes. Purified libraries were measured with a Qubit 3.0 fluorometer, size-checked on a Bioanalyzer 2100, and measured again with the KAPA Library Quantification kit. Every immunoSEQ 96-well plate was sequenced on a dedicated single-read 150-cycle Illumina NextSeq 550 flow cell. The study's processing was this. Because the immunoSEQ output included only junctional sequences and no quality scores, the filtering could not be the same as the filtering used for full-length reads. Sequences were annotated with PyIR, a Python wrapper for IgBLAST v1.9, and V/J genes and CDR3 were assigned using IMGT germline references. Reads were filtered out if the reads had weak V/J assignments (E-value above 1e-6), no CDR3, stop codons, out-of-frame junctions, or ambiguous translated residues. A V3J clonotype was defined by an identical inferred V gene, J gene, and CDR3 amino acid sequence. The percentage overlap between two repertoires was calculated by dividing the number of shared unique clonotypes by the size of the smaller repertoire. Three approaches were used to assess repertoire richness: RTK rarefaction, the Chao1 estimator, and Recon v2.1 estimates of unobserved clonotypes. OLGA was used to compute generation probabilities for all TCRbeta clonotypes that the gDNA method yielded from several donors. Entries here come from immuneACCESS through TCRdb and include only in-frame sequences with V and J called. Some clones fail to appear in such tables; in the studies checked, an unresolved V gene covers under half of the shortfall, and the cause of the remainder is unknown. That table is the source of V, J and clone size, and D and trimming were worked out from the DNA. The sample has 2 million to 2.5 million clones on record, roughly 91% of them singletons. The top ten hold under 2% of the sample.

This clone was found once. Its antigen is not yet known. Base qualities were left out, and no much larger clone turns up one base away. This sequence uses TRBV7-9 and TRBJ2-3, with no D gene named confidently. The clonotype originates from a man between 18 and 35 years old in good health. Some clones in this sample may be carry-over from other donors' samples. Sequenced input: naive CD8+ T cells from PBMCs. The cell subset or site label for this specimen denotes: CD45RA+CCR7+. The DNA sequence is TGTGCCAGCAGCTTTTGGCAGCTTCCGGGTAGGGATACGCAGTATTTT. Its translation is CASSFWQLPGRDTQYF.